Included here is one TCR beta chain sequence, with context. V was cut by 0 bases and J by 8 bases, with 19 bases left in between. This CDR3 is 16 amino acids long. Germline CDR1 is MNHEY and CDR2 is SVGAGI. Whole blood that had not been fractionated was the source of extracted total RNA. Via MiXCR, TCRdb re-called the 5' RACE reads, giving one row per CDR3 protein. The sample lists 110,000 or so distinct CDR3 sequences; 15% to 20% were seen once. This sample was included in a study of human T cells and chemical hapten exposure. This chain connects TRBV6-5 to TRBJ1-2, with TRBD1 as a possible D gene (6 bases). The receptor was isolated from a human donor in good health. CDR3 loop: CASSYSSGGGPRGYTF. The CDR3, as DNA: TGTGCCAGCAGTTACTCGAGTGGAGGGGGGCCAAGGGGCTACACCTTC.